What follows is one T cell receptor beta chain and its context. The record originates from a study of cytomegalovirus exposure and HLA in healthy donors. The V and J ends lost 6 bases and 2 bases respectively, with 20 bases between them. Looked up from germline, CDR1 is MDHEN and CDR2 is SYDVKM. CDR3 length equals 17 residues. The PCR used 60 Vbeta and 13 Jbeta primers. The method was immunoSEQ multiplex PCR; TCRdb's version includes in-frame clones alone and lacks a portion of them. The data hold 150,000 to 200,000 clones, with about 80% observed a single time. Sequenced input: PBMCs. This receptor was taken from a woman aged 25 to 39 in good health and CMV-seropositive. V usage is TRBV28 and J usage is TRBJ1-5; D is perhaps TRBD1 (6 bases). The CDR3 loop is CASSLDLYRDGNQPQHF. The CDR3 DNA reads TGTGCCAGCAGCTTAGACTTATACAGGGATGGCAATCAGCCCCAGCATTTT.